This T cell receptor beta chain was sequenced in a study of response to subunit inactivated influenza vaccine. General study findings and limits: Few additional T cells are recruited per seasonal influenza vaccination, authors suggested.

TCRdb re-called the RT-PCR reads with MiXCR, one entry per CDR3 protein. The table has some 500,000 distinct CDR3 sequences, about 17% seen once. This CDR3 has 13 residues. CDR1 SNHLY and CDR2 FYNNEI come from the germline V gene. The ends lost 11 bases at V and 5 bases at J; junction bases unmatched: 9. About this clonotype: Its matching antigen is unknown.

This material consisted of CD4+ T cells sorted from PBMCs, taken 23 months after vaccination. The chain recombines TRBV2 with TRBJ2-1, with 7 bases that match TRBD1. The sequence came from a man between 50 and 69 years old who received an inactivated influenza vaccine. The CDR3 reads CAGQTGANNEQFF. DNA for the CDR3: TGTGCCGGCCAAACAGGGGCCAACAATGAGCAGTTCTTC.